This T cell receptor beta chain was captured by sequencing in a study of blood T cells in healthy people across ages. A J-beta primer mix and a sample-barcoded 5' primer were used in a second PCR of roughly 6 to 11 cycles. TCRdb re-called the 5' RACE reads through MiXCR, storing one row per CDR3 protein. The sample lists some 940,000 distinct CDR3 sequences; about 27% were seen once. V gave up 2 bases and J gave up 5 bases, with 12 bases separating them. This CDR3 spans 14 amino acids. Germline V lookup: CDR1 SGDLS, CDR2 YYNGEE. These data were also filed under a second study, of T cells of mothers and their children. That work adds: The second PCR's M1S primer added sample barcodes and 2-4 random nucleotides.

This chain links TRBV9 with TRBJ2-3, with D perhaps TRBD2 (5 bases). Input material: blood. The receptor comes from a woman between 35 and 50 years old in good health. CDR3 residues: CASSVGRGGDTQYF. In nucleotides, the CDR3 is TGTGCCAGCAGCGTCGGTAGAGGAGGAGATACGCAGTATTTT.